The 15 T cell receptor beta chains listed next were all sequenced from one sample in a study of radiation and T cells in renal cell carcinoma. Documented time point: blood 2 weeks post-SBRT. Indicated treatment: 15 Gy SBRT to primary tumor, nephrectomy 4 weeks later. Here immunoSEQ multiplex PCR was the method, and the copy in TCRdb shows in-frame clones only, minus some. The data show over 60,000 clones, approximately 86% seen once. The sequenced sample was blood, obtained from a patient whose treatment included radiotherapy and nephrectomy. The receptor source for this set is a woman aged 45-65 years with renal cell carcinoma.

The chain combines TRBV7-2 with TRBJ2-2; D unresolved. Per the germline V gene, CDR1 is SGHTA and CDR2 is FQGNSA. V lost 5 bases to trimming and J lost 4 bases, with 8 bases between them. This CDR3 contains 13 residues. Here the CDR3 reads CASSEAVTGELFF. The CDR3 DNA is TGTGCCAGCAGCGAAGCTGTCACCGGGGAGCTGTTTTTT.

Written as DNA, the CDR3 is TGCGCCAGCTCCCAAAACAAGGGGGCTGAGACCCAGTACTTC. Its protein product is CASSQNKGAETQYF. This rearrangement joins TRBV4-3 to TRBJ2-5; 7 bases match TRBD1. V trimming: 8 bases; J trimming: 5 bases; junction bases outside the gene matches: 11. This CDR3 is built from 14 residues. Germline V gene data show CDR1 as LGHNA and CDR2 as YSLEER.

The rearrangement uses TRBV6-5 and TRBJ1-1, with 7 bases aligning to TRBD1. Germline CDR1 and CDR2: MNHEY and SVGAGI. This CDR3 region has 14 residues. V was pared by 8 bases and J by 3 bases, with 9 bases of the junction left unmatched. Here the CDR3 DNA reads TGTGCCAGCTATCCAGGGGGAGTGTACACTGAAGCTTTCTTT. This translates into CASYPGGVYTEAFF.

V usage is TRBV9 and J usage is TRBJ2-1; 10 positions match TRBD2. V gave up 0 bases and J gave up 4 bases; unmatched junction bases: 4. The V gene's germline CDR1 is SGDLS and CDR2 YYNGEE. This CDR3 is 16 amino acids long. The CDR3 DNA is TGTGCCAGCAGCGTAGATCAGCGGGAGGGGTACAATGAGCAGTTCTTC. It translates to CASSVDQREGYNEQFF. Supplemented by reference TRBV9 and TRBJ2-1, the full variable domain reads DSGVTQTPKHLITATGQRVTLRCSPRSGDLSVYWYQQSLDQGLQFLIQYYNGEERAKGNILERFSAQQFPDLHSELNLSSLELGDSALYFCASSVDQREGYNEQFFGPGTRLTVL.

This chain links TRBV18 with TRBJ1-2; D not certain. Germline CDR1 is KGHSH and CDR2 is LQKENI. V was shortened by 0 bases and J by 7 bases, with 15 bases between the two germline ends. CDR3 size: 15 residues. The CDR3: CASSPPAAAAGGYTF. Here the CDR3 DNA reads TGTGCCAGCTCACCACCGGCGGCAGCGGCCGGTGGCTACACCTTC.

DNA of the CDR3: TGTGCCCCTCCCACATCAGAGCTGTTTTTT. Encoded protein: CAPPTSELFF. The chain uses TRBV6-7 and TRBJ2-2; D call uncertain. Being an ORF, TRBV6-7 has a function that is uncertain. The CDR3 covers 10 residues. V was pared by 11 bases and J by 11 bases, with 12 bases between.

V and J are TRBV9 and TRBJ2-6; D is unresolved. V lost 4 bases and J lost 2, with 13 bases in between. The V gene's germline CDR1 is SGDLS and CDR2 YYNGEE. The CDR3 spans 16 residues. CDR3 loop: CASSTFQIAGANVLTF. In nucleotides, the CDR3 is TGTGCCAGCAGCACCTTTCAAATAGCTGGGGCCAACGTCCTGACTTTC.

This clone has a single count. This CDR3 reads CASSSGTSADQETQYF. The CDR3 region has the DNA TGCGCCAGCAGCTCCGGGACTAGCGCCGACCAAGAGACCCAGTACTTC. This chain links TRBV5-1 with TRBJ2-5; 10 nucleotides agree with TRBD2. CDR1 is SGHRS, CDR2 YFSETQ, per germline. The CDR3 runs 16 residues. Germline trimming cut 3 bases from V and 0 bases from J; bases unmatched to any gene: 5.

The chain couples TRBV10-3 to TRBJ2-2; 12 bases align to TRBD1. The germline V gene has CDR1 ENHRY and CDR2 SYGVKD. V lost 5 bases to trimming and J lost 6 bases; unmatched junction nucleotides: 7. This CDR3 has 16 residues. CDR3: CAISLGDRGRSGELFF. Written as DNA, the CDR3 is TGTGCCATCAGTTTAGGGGACAGGGGGCGCTCCGGGGAGCTGTTTTTT.

The chain carries TRBV27 and TRBJ1-5, with D uncertain. The ends were cut back, 1 base at V and 0 bases at J, with 7 bases in the middle. The CDR3 loop spans 15 amino acids. Per germline, CDR1 MNHEY and CDR2 SMNVEV (reference sequence). The CDR3 protein is CASSLYGRSNQPQHF. CDR3 sequence (DNA): TGTGCCAGCAGTTTATACGGCCGTAGCAATCAGCCCCAGCATTTT.

The sample holds one count of this clone. The CDR3 loop reads CASSLAAENTEAFF. The CDR3 nucleotides read TGCGCCAGCAGCTTGGCGGCAGAGAACACTGAAGCTTTCTTT. The V and J genes are TRBV5-1 and TRBJ1-1; D is undetermined. Germline assignment: CDR1 SGHRS and CDR2 YFSETQ. V gave up 0 bases and J gave up 1 base, with 7 bases separating them. The CDR3 runs 14 residues.

This clone appeared once. V usage is TRBV7-2 and J usage is TRBJ1-1; 9 positions agree with TRBD1. Unmatched junction bases numbered 7, after V lost 1 base and J lost 7 bases. CDR3 length: 15 residues. Germline CDR1 SGHTA, CDR2 FQGNSA. DNA for the CDR3: TGTGCCAGCAGCTTAGGACAGGGGGGGTATATTGAAGCTTTCTTT. It encodes CASSLGQGGYIEAFF.

The V call is TRBV11-3, the J call TRBJ1-3; D gene ambiguous. The CDR3 has 13 amino acids. Germline V CDR1 and CDR2: SGHNT, YENEEA. Trimming stripped 6 bases from V and 0 bases from J, with 6 bases between. CDR3 in amino acids: CASSPSSGNTIYF. As DNA, the CDR3 is TGTGCCAGCAGTCCGAGCTCTGGAAACACCATATATTTT.

This chain joins TRBV19 and TRBJ1-1; TRBD1 might be the D (6 bases). Per germline, CDR1 LNHDA and CDR2 SQIVND (reference sequence). The CDR3 consists of 14 residues. Trimming removed 8 bases from V and 11 bases from J, with 24 bases in between. DNA for the CDR3: TGTGCCAGTGAGGAATTGGGGACAAAAAGGTTTGCTTTCTTT. Amino acids: CASEELGTKRFAFF.

This chain links TRBV27 with TRBJ2-7, with D perhaps TRBD2 (6 bases). This CDR3 comprises 15 residues. Germline V gene data show CDR1 as MNHEY and CDR2 as SMNVEV (reference sequence). V lost 5 bases, J lost 0 bases, and 14 bases lay in between. In DNA form, the CDR3 reads TGTGCCAGCAGTATGGACTACAGGAGCTCCTACGAGCAGTACTTC. Its protein product is CASSMDYRSSYEQYF.